A selection of T cell receptor beta chains follows, all from one sample in a study of blood T cell repertoires in COVID-19. Profiled with immunoSEQ multiplex PCR; TCRdb holds only in-frame clones, not every one. The sample yields some 180,000 clones, 80% to 90% seen once. The sample was peripheral blood. These receptors were taken from a woman aged 80 or over with COVID-19, enrolled during active disease. Each CDR3 is given with its conserved first and last residue. The order of the fields is clone size, V gene, D gene, J gene, CDR3 protein, CDR3 DNA. The D gene is left open where the match is weak. Clone size, where shown, is once, few, many, or a class for clones that have expanded.

NA	TRBV6-1	TRBD1	TRBJ1-6	CASSESGRGRSPLHF	TGTGCCAGCAGTGAATCGGGCAGGGGGAGGTCACCCCTCCACTTT
NA	TRBV5-1	TRBD2	TRBJ2-5	CASSFAGGETQYF	TGCGCCAGCAGCTTCGCGGGAGGGGAGACCCAGTACTTC
once	TRBV5-1	NA	TRBJ2-7	CASSLAGDRRSYEQYF	TGCGCCAGCAGCTTGGCCGGTGACAGGCGTTCCTACGAGCAGTACTTC
NA	TRBV28	NA	TRBJ2-5	CASSGSRVNLLTQYF	TGTGCCAGCAGTGGAAGCAGGGTGAATTTACTGACCCAGTACTTC
NA	TRBV5-1	NA	TRBJ2-5	CASSPLGPQETQYF	TGCGCCAGCAGCCCTTTGGGGCCTCAAGAGACCCAGTACTTC
NA	TRBV5-1	TRBD1	TRBJ2-5	CASSSAGTGLQETQYF	TGCGCCAGCAGTTCCGCCGGGACAGGGCTCCAAGAGACCCAGTACTTC
once	TRBV28	TRBD1	TRBJ2-3	CASSWQGAGEDTQYF	TGTGCCAGCAGTTGGCAGGGGGCAGGGGAGGATACGCAGTATTTT
NA	TRBV11-2	NA	TRBJ1-2	CASSTHRVGGYTF	TGTGCCAGCAGCACCCACAGGGTGGGTGGCTACACCTTC
NA	TRBV9	NA	TRBJ1-4	CASSSGPLLGGANEKLFF	TGTGCCAGCAGCTCAGGCCCCTTGTTAGGGGGAGCTAATGAAAAACTGTTTTTT
NA	TRBV6-5	NA	TRBJ1-5	CASSKSLDSPQHF	TGTGCCAGCAGTAAAAGCTTGGACTCGCCCCAGCATTTT
NA	TRBV6-5	TRBD1	TRBJ2-2	CASIRQGWTGELFF	TGTGCCAGCATCCGACAGGGCTGGACCGGGGAGCTGTTTTTT
once	TRBV9	TRBD1	TRBJ1-1	CASSVAEGAGTEAFF	TGTGCCAGCAGCGTAGCGGAGGGGGCGGGAACTGAAGCTTTCTTT
NA	TRBV15	NA	TRBJ1-6	CATSTGVLPSPLHF	TGTGCCACCAGCACAGGGGTCCTCCCTTCACCCCTCCACTTT
NA	TRBV6-4	NA	TRBJ2-5	CASSDKGEKQETQYF	TGTGCCAGCAGCGATAAGGGAGAAAAACAAGAGACCCAGTACTTC
NA	TRBV7-6	NA	TRBJ1-2	CASSQDTGRASYGYTF	TGTGCCAGCAGCCAAGATACAGGGAGAGCCTCCTATGGCTACACCTTC
few	TRBV27	TRBD1	TRBJ1-2	CASSLYPPGQEIDGYTF	TGTGCCAGCAGTTTATATCCACCGGGACAGGAGATCGATGGCTACACCTTC
NA	TRBV29-1	TRBD1	TRBJ1-1	CSVGQVGTEAFF	TGCAGCGTGGGACAGGTGGGCACTGAAGCTTTCTTT
NA	TRBV11-2	TRBD1	TRBJ2-3	CASSLQGAGTDTQYF	TGTGCCAGCAGCCTCCAGGGGGCAGGAACAGATACGCAGTATTTT
NA	TRBV28	NA	TRBJ1-2	CATPGAASKGYTF	TGTGCCACCCCCGGAGCGGCATCTAAAGGCTACACCTTC
NA	TRBV3-1/TRBV3-2	TRBD2	TRBJ2-1	CASSLTSGGYNEQFF	TGTGCCAGCAGTCTGACTAGCGGGGGCTACAATGAGCAGTTCTTC
NA	TRBV2	NA	TRBJ1-2	CASSLGAGYGYTF	TGTGCCAGCAGCCTGGGGGCGGGCTATGGCTACACCTTC
NA	TRBV4-3	NA	TRBJ2-7	CASSQDLWGHEQYF	TGCGCCAGCAGCCAAGATCTATGGGGGCACGAGCAGTACTTC
NA	TRBV6-2/TRBV6-3	NA	TRBJ1-1	CASSTGMNTEAFF	TGTGCCAGCAGTACAGGGATGAACACTGAAGCTTTCTTT
NA	TRBV2	TRBD1	TRBJ1-1	CASSGGQATEAFF	TGTGCCAGCAGTGGGGGACAGGCCACTGAAGCTTTCTTT
once	TRBV5-5	NA	TRBJ2-7	CASSLGRGSYEQYF	TGTGCCAGCAGCTTGGGGCGGGGATCCTACGAGCAGTACTTC
once	TRBV27	TRBD1	TRBJ2-1	CASRSDRDPYNEQFF	TGTGCCAGCAGATCGGACAGGGACCCCTACAATGAGCAGTTCTTC
NA	TRBV6-1	NA	TRBJ1-5	CASREGLVGQPQHF	TGTGCCAGCAGGGAAGGACTTGTCGGCCAGCCCCAGCATTTT
NA	TRBV10-3	NA	TRBJ2-1	CAISENQFYNEQFF	TGTGCCATCAGTGAGAACCAGTTTTACAATGAGCAGTTCTTC
few	TRBV27	NA	TRBJ2-3	CASSSVADTQYF	TGTGCCAGCAGTTCGGTAGCAGATACGCAGTATTTT
NA	TRBV6-5	NA	TRBJ2-7	CASRKGAYEQYF	TGTGCCTCTAGGAAAGGGGCCTACGAGCAGTACTTC
NA	TRBV18	TRBD2	TRBJ2-7	CASSPIGGAAYEQYF	TGTGCCAGCTCACCCATCGGGGGGGCCGCTTACGAGCAGTACTTC
NA	TRBV13	TRBD2	TRBJ2-7	CASSLVASGSYEQYF	TGTGCCAGCAGCTTAGTTGCTAGCGGGAGCTACGAGCAGTACTTC
NA	TRBV4-2	TRBD2	TRBJ2-1	CASSQAGTSSYNEQFF	TGTGCCAGCAGCCAGGCCGGGACTAGCTCGTACAATGAGCAGTTCTTC
once	TRBV18	NA	TRBJ1-1	CASSLISVSPDTEAFF	TGTGCCAGCTCACTCATTTCGGTGAGCCCGGACACTGAAGCTTTCTTT
NA	TRBV4-1	TRBD1	TRBJ1-2	CASSQTTGTGYGYTF	TGCGCCAGCAGCCAAACCACCGGGACAGGGTATGGCTACACCTTC
NA	TRBV5-1	TRBD1	TRBJ1-5	CASRTTGAPNQPQHF	TGCGCCAGCAGGACAACAGGGGCTCCCAATCAGCCCCAGCATTTT
NA	TRBV7-2	NA	TRBJ2-1	CASNPGAYNEQFF	TGTGCCAGCAACCCCGGGGCCTACAATGAGCAGTTCTTC
once	TRBV6-5	NA	TRBJ2-7	CASSPDPGDYYEQYF	TGTGCCAGCAGCCCCGACCCAGGGGACTACTACGAGCAGTACTTC
NA	TRBV19	NA	TRBJ1-1	CASSPRRGNTEAFF	TGTGCCAGTAGTCCCCGCAGGGGGAACACTGAAGCTTTCTTT